One and the same sample provided the 30 T cell receptor beta chains below, sequenced in a study of blood T cell repertoires in COVID-19. Profiling relied on immunoSEQ multiplex PCR, and the TCRdb table lists in-frame clones only, not all of them. The sample yields 200,000 to 300,000 clones, roughly 84% seen once. The sequenced material came from peripheral blood. The receptors stem from a man between 60 and 75 years old with acute or convalescent COVID-19.

This clone was counted once. The chain combines TRBV6-5 with TRBJ2-7; the match to TRBD1 covers 7 bases. The CDR3 runs to 13 residues. Germline V gives CDR1 MNHEY, CDR2 SVGAGI. Trimming took 7 bases from V and 6 from J; bases not matched to a gene: 9. The CDR3 reads CASTLTGLIEQYF. The CDR3 region has the DNA TGTGCCAGCACCCTGACAGGGTTAATCGAGCAGTACTTC.

The chain couples TRBV6-6 to TRBJ2-2; D uncertain. Per the germline V gene, CDR1 is MNHNY and CDR2 is SVGAGI (reference sequence). The CDR3 loop spans 16 amino acids. Trimming pared 5 bases from V and 1 base from J, leaving 14 bases between. CDR3 region: CASSPPDTLNTGELFF. CDR3 coding DNA: TGTGCCAGCAGTCCTCCCGACACCCTGAACACCGGGGAGCTGTTTTTT.

About this clone itself: One end of the junction is discordant with germline, which a read error may explain. The CDR3 sequence is CASSLFSGQFYLF. Here the CDR3 DNA reads TGTGCCAGCAGTTTATTCTCCGGACAGTTCTACCTCTTT. The chain has TRBV28 and TRBJ2-3; perhaps TRBD1 as D (6 bases). The CDR3 runs 13 residues. Germline loops: CDR1 MDHEN, CDR2 SYDVKM.

This chain uses TRBV6-5 with TRBJ2-7; 15 bases map to TRBD2. The junction had 4 bases not matched to a gene; V was cut back by 4 bases and J by 6 bases. The germline CDR1 and CDR2 sequences are MNHEY and SVGAGI. This CDR3 is built from 15 residues. CDR3 protein: CASSSGLAGGREQYF. The CDR3 bases are TGTGCCAGCAGTTCCGGACTAGCGGGAGGGCGCGAGCAGTACTTC.

CDR3 in amino acids: CATSTQGGTGVNQPQHF. The CDR3 bases are TGTGCCACCAGCACCCAGGGGGGGACAGGAGTCAATCAGCCCCAGCATTTT. V is TRBV15 and J is TRBJ1-5; 8 nucleotides match TRBD1. After removal of 4 bases from V and 3 bases from J, the junction contained 11 bases not matched to a gene. The germline V gene encodes CDR1 LNHNV and CDR2 YYDKDF (reference sequence). This CDR3 region has 17 residues.

The chain combines TRBV10-3 with TRBJ1-2; no clear D gene. V was trimmed by 4 bases and J by 12 bases, leaving 18 bases between them. Germline V gene data show CDR1 as ENHRY and CDR2 as SYGVKD. This CDR3 region has 13 residues. In DNA, the CDR3 is TGTGCCATCAGTGGCGGTGGTAGCCAGCCGCACACCTTC. Translating gives CAISGGGSQPHTF.

This clone was found once. The genes are TRBV5-1 and TRBJ1-1; 11 bases match TRBD1. CDR3 size: 17 residues. CDR1 and CDR2 (germline): SGHRS, YFSETQ. J gave up 0 bases and V 4 bases, and 8 bases lay outside the gene matches. The CDR3 nucleotides are TGCGCCAGCAGCCCCAGGGGACAGGGGGGGATGAACACTGAAGCTTTCTTT. Its protein product is CASSPRGQGGMNTEAFF.

The V call is TRBV11-2, the J call TRBJ2-1; 7 bases align to TRBD2. The CDR3 is 16 residues long. Trimming removed 5 bases from V and 3 bases from J; junction bases left unmatched: 10. CDR1 is SGHAT and CDR2 is FQNNGV in the germline V gene. The CDR3 loop is CASSRSGSRGYNEQFF. In nucleotides, the CDR3 is TGTGCCAGCAGCCGTAGCGGGTCTAGGGGCTACAATGAGCAGTTCTTC.

This chain links TRBV27 with TRBJ2-1; TRBD2 aligns across 10 bases. Germline CDR1 MNHEY, CDR2 SMNVEV (reference sequence). V trimming: 5 bases; J trimming: 0 bases; junction bases outside the gene matches: 10. There are 18 residues in the CDR3. The chain's CDR3 is CASSDPGLALSSYNEQFF. Here the CDR3 DNA reads TGTGCCAGCAGTGATCCGGGACTAGCGCTTAGCTCCTACAATGAGCAGTTCTTC.

The chain carries TRBV27 and TRBJ2-6; the match to TRBD2 covers 9 bases. There are 17 residues in the CDR3. Germline CDR1 reads MNHEY; CDR2 reads SMNVEV (reference sequence). Unmatched junction bases numbered 5, after V lost 5 bases and J lost 0 bases. This CDR3 is CASSQTSGPSGANVLTF. The DNA of the CDR3 is TGTGCCAGCAGTCAGACTAGCGGCCCCTCTGGGGCCAACGTCCTGACTTTC.

This chain joins TRBV12-3 or TRBV12-4 and TRBJ1-2; unclear D gene. The CDR3 loop spans 12 amino acids. V shed 6 bases and J shed 8 bases, with 13 bases lying between them. CDR3 amino acids: CASSREAEGYTF. In DNA, the CDR3 is TGTGCCAGCAGCCGGGAGGCCGAGGGCTACACCTTC.

The rearrangement uses TRBV5-4 and TRBJ1-2; tentative D call: TRBD1 (6 bases). CDR3 length: 13 residues. Per the germline V gene, CDR1 is SGHNT and CDR2 is YYREEE (reference sequence). Trimming stripped 0 bases from V and 8 bases from J, with 11 bases between. CDR3 sequence (DNA): TGTGCCAGCAGCTTGGCAGGGGACAACGGCTACACCTTC. Protein: CASSLAGDNGYTF.

This clone was counted a few times. This chain links TRBV3-1 (or the pseudogene TRBV3-2) with TRBJ1-5; possible D gene TRBD1, 5 bases. Trimming removed 4 bases from V and 7 bases from J, with 11 bases in between. The germline gives CDR1 LGHDT, CDR2 YNNKEL (reference sequence). The CDR3 contains 13 residues. As DNA, the CDR3 is TGTGCCAGCAGCCGGGGGGGACGACAGCCCCAGCATTTT. Translation: CASSRGGRQPQHF.

This clone was observed a handful of times. J is TRBJ2-7 and V is TRBV20-1; D unclear. V was shortened by 4 bases and J by 2 bases, with 6 bases between the two germline ends. The CDR3 is 11 residues long. Germline V gives CDR1 DFQATT, CDR2 SNEGSKA (reference sequence). This CDR3 is CSATETYEQYF. In nucleotides, the CDR3 is TGCAGTGCTACCGAGACCTACGAGCAGTACTTC.

This chain uses TRBV14 with TRBJ1-1; perhaps TRBD1 as D (6 bases). CDR3 length equals 13 residues. Deletions cut 4 bases from V and 10 bases from J, with 16 bases between. CDR1 is SGHDN, CDR2 FVKESK, per germline. The CDR3, as DNA: TGTGCCAGCAGCCTCGCGGACAGTCGGGGAGCTTTCTTT. Translated, it gives CASSLADSRGAFF. The entire variable domain, with the rest obtained from reference TRBV14 and TRBJ1-1, is as follows: EAGVTQFPSHSVIEKGQTVTLRCDPISGHDNLYWYRRVMGKEIKFLLHFVKESKQDESGMPNNRFLAERTGGTYSTLKVQPAELEDSGVYFCASSLADSRGAFFGQGTRLTVV.

This chain connects TRBV2 to TRBJ1-6, with 7 nucleotides matching TRBD1. Trimming removed 3 bases from V and 9 bases from J; junction bases left unmatched: 8. Germline V gives CDR1 SNHLY, CDR2 FYNNEI. The CDR3 totals 15 residues. This CDR3 reads CASSDETGFSSPLHF. CDR3 nucleotides: TGTGCCAGCAGTGACGAGACAGGGTTTAGTTCACCCCTCCACTTT.

The J gene is TRBJ2-3, the V gene TRBV5-1; weak D call: TRBD2 (5 bases). There are 15 residues in the CDR3. Deletions cut 0 bases from V and 3 bases from J, with 11 bases between. Germline lookup yields CDR1 SGHRS and CDR2 YFSETQ. The DNA of the CDR3 is TGCGCCAGCAGCTTGGCATTTCGAGGGACAGATACGCAGTATTTT. Translation: CASSLAFRGTDTQYF. Full variable domain (remainder filled in from reference TRBV5-1 and TRBJ2-3): KAGVTQTPRYLIKTRGQQVTLSCSPISGHRSVSWYQQTPGQGLQFLFEYFSETQRNKGNFPGRFSGRQFSNSRSEMNVSTLELGDSALYLCASSLAFRGTDTQYFGPGTRLTVL.

V gene TRBV29-1 combines with J gene TRBJ2-5, with D possibly matching TRBD2 (7 bases). The CDR3 is made up of 13 amino acids. Trimming took 8 bases from V and 4 from J, leaving 17 bases between them. The V gene's germline CDR1 is SQVTM and CDR2 ANQGSEA. CDR3 sequence: CSSEGGAGETQYF. DNA for the CDR3: TGCAGCTCCGAAGGGGGGGCGGGAGAGACCCAGTACTTC.

The chain carries TRBV7-8 and TRBJ1-5; perhaps TRBD1 as D (5 bases). CDR3 length: 20 residues. The V gene lost 7 bases and the J gene lost 1 base, with 29 bases spanning the gap. CDR1 and CDR2 from the germline V gene are SGHVS and FQNEAQ. This CDR3 reads CASTRGPSGRSVRSNQPQHF. DNA for the CDR3: TGTGCCAGCACCCGGGGCCCCAGCGGCCGATCGGTAAGGAGCAATCAGCCCCAGCATTTT.

The chain joins TRBV5-1 to TRBJ2-5; weak D call: TRBD1 (6 bases). There are 15 residues in the CDR3. Between the trimmed V and J ends, which lost 0 bases and 5 bases, there was a span of 14 bases. Germline V gene lookup returns CDR1 SGHRS and CDR2 YFSETQ. The CDR3 nucleotides are TGCGCCAGCAGCTTGGAACAGGCGAGGGGGGAGACCCAGTACTTC. Its translation: CASSLEQARGETQYF.

The V call is TRBV6-5, the J call TRBJ1-5; 11 bases align to TRBD1. CDR3 size: 14 residues. After removal of 5 bases from V and 6 bases from J, the junction contained 3 bases not matched to a gene. CDR1 and CDR2 (germline): MNHEY, SVGAGI. The CDR3 bases are TGTGCCAGCAGTACGGGACAGGGGGGTCAGCCCCAGCATTTT. This sequence encodes CASSTGQGGQPQHF.

The J gene is TRBJ1-1, the V gene TRBV30; the D is unclear. The CDR3 covers 13 residues. Trimming left V 0 bases short and J 2 bases short, with 7 bases between. CDR1 is GTSNPN, CDR2 SVGIG, per germline (reference sequence). The CDR3 DNA follows: TGTGCCTGGAGTGTGGGCCTTAACACTGAAGCTTTCTTT. It specifies CAWSVGLNTEAFF.

This rearrangement joins TRBV6-6 to TRBJ1-2, with 10 bases matching TRBD1. V was pared by 6 bases and J by 8 bases, with 12 bases of the junction left unmatched. The CDR3 length is 15 residues. The germline V gene has CDR1 MNHNY and CDR2 SVGAGI (reference sequence). The CDR3 loop reads CASSRGQGSLWGYTF. CDR3 sequence (DNA): TGTGCCAGCAGCCGGGGACAGGGGTCACTATGGGGCTACACCTTC.

The gene calls are TRBV10-3 and TRBJ1-2; weak D call: TRBD1 (5 bases). V was shortened by 6 bases and J by 6 bases, with 20 bases between the two germline ends. CDR3 length: 15 residues. Germline CDR1 reads ENHRY; CDR2 reads SYGVKD. The CDR3 DNA reads TGTGCCATCAGACCGACAGCACCAAACCCCCATGGCTACACCTTC. Protein: CAIRPTAPNPHGYTF.

The chain combines TRBV5-1 with TRBJ1-1; D is undetermined. V was clipped by 5 bases and J by 4 bases, with 18 bases between them. CDR3 length: 15 residues. The germline gives CDR1 SGHRS, CDR2 YFSETQ. The CDR3 DNA sequence: TGCGCCAGCAGAGTAGGAGGAGTATCGGGCACTGAAGCTTTCTTT. Amino acids: CASRVGGVSGTEAFF.

The V and J genes are TRBV19 and TRBJ1-5; TRBD1 aligns across 7 bases. The CDR3 has 16 amino acids. V shed 6 bases and J 2 bases; nucleotides not matched to a gene: 10. Germline lookup yields CDR1 LNHDA and CDR2 SQIVND (reference sequence). CDR3 in amino acids: CASRSGDSLGNQPQHF. CDR3 nucleotide sequence: TGTGCCAGTAGATCCGGGGACAGTCTTGGCAATCAGCCCCAGCATTTT.

This clone was recorded once. This chain joins TRBV13 and TRBJ2-4; TRBD2 aligns across 8 bases. Germline loops: CDR1 PRHDT, CDR2 FYEKMQ (reference sequence). The CDR3 runs 17 residues. With V trimmed by 5 bases and J by 1 base, 10 bases remained unmatched. DNA of the CDR3: TGTGCCAGCAGCCCCCAGGGGACTAGTGGGGCCAAAAACATTCAGTACTTC. Translating gives CASSPQGTSGAKNIQYF.

The chain is built from TRBV7-6 and TRBJ1-2, with D tentatively TRBD1 (6 bases). Trimming removed 5 bases from V and 8 bases from J, with 18 bases in between. The length of the CDR3 is 14 residues. The germline V gene encodes CDR1 SGHVS and CDR2 FNYEAQ. The CDR3 is CASSPRGKGYGYTF. In nucleotides, the CDR3 is TGTGCCAGCAGCCCGAGGGGGAAGGGTTACGGCTACACCTTC.

This sequence joins TRBV3-1 (or the pseudogene TRBV3-2) and TRBJ2-5; 9 positions match TRBD2. CDR3 length: 17 residues. Trimming removed 2 bases from V and 3 bases from J; junction bases left unmatched: 10. Germline values: CDR1 LGHDT, CDR2 YNNKEL (reference sequence). The CDR3 sequence: CASSQWGSGSFEETQYF. The DNA of the CDR3 is TGTGCCAGCAGCCAATGGGGTAGCGGGAGTTTTGAAGAGACCCAGTACTTC.

The rearrangement joins TRBV18 to TRBJ1-2, with 8 bases lining up with TRBD1. The CDR3 runs 16 residues. V was pared by 3 bases and J by 6 bases, with 12 bases of the junction left unmatched. Germline loops: CDR1 KGHSH, CDR2 LQKENI. CDR3 sequence: CASSPRGQGGRNGYTF. The DNA of the CDR3 is TGTGCCAGCTCACCGAGAGGACAGGGCGGTCGGAATGGCTACACCTTC.